The 28 T cell receptor beta chains in this list originate from one sample, sequenced in a study of control samples from healthy donors and cancer patients. Sequenced by immunoSEQ multiplex PCR; TCRdb stores in-frame clones only, minus some. The sample has about 92,000 clones, around 80% seen once. The sequencing sample was made of blood. These receptors originate from a woman in her sixties in good health.

CDR3 in amino acids: CARTGPENTEAFF. The CDR3 bases are TGTGCACGGACAGGCCCGGAGAACACTGAAGCTTTCTTT. J is TRBJ1-1 and V is TRBV19, with TRBD1 matching over 7 bases. The CDR3 is made up of 13 amino acids. The V gene's germline CDR1 is LNHDA and CDR2 SQIVND (reference sequence).

The gene calls are TRBV5-1 and TRBJ1-1, with D possibly TRBD1 on 5 matching bases. The CDR3 is made up of 14 amino acids. V was pared by 3 bases and J by 6 bases, with 15 bases between. Per the germline V gene, CDR1 is SGHRS and CDR2 is YFSETQ. The CDR3 DNA reads as TGCGCCAGCAGCTCCGGGACGTTAGGGCCTGAAGCTTTCTTT. Translation gives CASSSGTLGPEAFF. The whole variable domain, filled in from reference TRBV5-1 and TRBJ1-1, reads KAGVTQTPRYLIKTRGQQVTLSCSPISGHRSVSWYQQTPGQGLQFLFEYFSETQRNKGNFPGRFSGRQFSNSRSEMNVSTLELGDSALYLCASSSGTLGPEAFFGQGTRLTVV.

This clone appeared once. V gene TRBV29-1 combines with J gene TRBJ1-2; no clear D gene. The CDR3 runs 11 residues. Germline CDR1 is SQVTM and CDR2 is ANQGSEA. V lost 6 bases and J 6 bases, leaving 11 bases between the germline ends. The CDR3 sequence is CSVDGIDGYTF. CDR3 nucleotide sequence: TGCAGCGTAGACGGGATCGATGGCTACACCTTC.

The genes are TRBV7-2 and TRBJ2-2; D is uncertain. The ends were cut back, 3 bases at V and 5 bases at J, with 10 bases in the middle. The V gene's germline CDR1 is SGHTA and CDR2 FQGNSA. The CDR3 has 14 residues. CDR3: CASSFRLGTGELFF. The DNA for the CDR3 is TGTGCCAGCAGCTTCCGTCTGGGGACCGGGGAGCTGTTTTTT.

The CDR3 DNA reads as TGTGCCAGCATGAGGGGGGGTAACACTGAAGCTTTCTTT. Translated, it gives CASMRGGNTEAFF. This sequence joins TRBV28 and TRBJ1-1; possible D gene TRBD1, 6 bases. Germline CDR1 MDHEN, CDR2 SYDVKM. V lost 7 bases, J lost 2 bases, and 11 bases lay in between. This CDR3 is built from 13 residues.

The chain joins TRBV6-5 to TRBJ2-1; tentatively, D is TRBD2 (6 bases). In germline, CDR1 is MNHEY, CDR2 SVGAGI. This CDR3 contains 15 residues. V lost 2 bases and J 5 bases, leaving 13 bases between the germline ends. As DNA, the CDR3 is TGTGCCAGCAGTTACGGCGGGACTTTAGACAATGAGCAGTTCTTC. It translates to CASSYGGTLDNEQFF.

This rearrangement joins TRBV6-5 to TRBJ2-2; a possible D gene is TRBD2 (7 bases). CDR3 length: 15 residues. CDR1 MNHEY and CDR2 SVGAGI come from the germline V gene. Deletions cut 7 bases from V and 1 base from J, with 13 bases between. The CDR3 reads CASMGASGNTGELFF. The CDR3 coding sequence is TGTGCCAGCATGGGGGCTAGCGGGAACACCGGGGAGCTGTTTTTT.

The chain couples TRBV19 to TRBJ2-7, with D possibly matching TRBD2 (5 bases). The length of the CDR3 is 14 residues. Between the trimmed V and J ends, which lost 7 bases and 7 bases, there was a span of 20 bases. Germline lookup yields CDR1 LNHDA and CDR2 SQIVND (reference sequence). CDR3 sequence (DNA): TGTGCCAGTAAAAGCGGACCTACGGGTGGGGAGCAGTACTTC. This gives the protein CASKSGPTGGEQYF.

The rearrangement links TRBV28 to TRBJ1-1; D remains ambiguous. This CDR3 contains 13 residues. V was pared by 2 bases and J by 0 bases, with 4 bases between. Germline V gives CDR1 MDHEN, CDR2 SYDVKM. The CDR3 DNA follows: TGTGCCAGCAGTTTAGTCATGAACACTGAAGCTTTCTTT. It codes for CASSLVMNTEAFF.

The chain carries TRBV6-1 and TRBJ2-6; D is uncertain. The length of the CDR3 is 14 residues. CDR1 and CDR2 (germline): MNHNS, SASEGT. The ends were cut back, 0 bases at V and 3 bases at J, with 3 bases in the middle. CDR3 nucleotides: TGTGCCAGCAGTGAAGCGGGTGGGGCCAACGTCCTGACTTTC. The encoded protein is CASSEAGGANVLTF.

The V call is TRBV29-1, the J call TRBJ1-3; 7 positions match TRBD1. This CDR3 region has 13 residues. Trimming removed 7 bases from V and 4 bases from J; junction bases left unmatched: 7. The germline V gene has CDR1 SQVTM and CDR2 ANQGSEA. The CDR3 DNA sequence: TGCAGCGCGACGTCGGACAGGGGAAACACCATATATTTT. Amino acids: CSATSDRGNTIYF.

The V call is TRBV7-9, the J call TRBJ1-4; D is undetermined. Germline assignment: CDR1 SEHNR and CDR2 FQNEAQ (reference sequence). This CDR3 has 14 residues. V lost 2 bases and J lost 4, with 8 bases in between. CDR3 region: CASSLTELNEKLFF. DNA of the CDR3: TGTGCCAGCAGCTTAACGGAACTTAATGAAAAACTGTTTTTT.

The sample holds one count of this clone. V gene TRBV6-1 combines with J gene TRBJ2-1; 10 positions agree with TRBD2. Germline CDR1 is MNHNS and CDR2 is SASEGT. The CDR3 extends over 17 amino acids. With 1 base clipped from V and 0 bases from J, the junction kept 3 bases outside the gene matches. CDR3 region: CASSEELAGVSYNEQFF. DNA for the CDR3: TGTGCCAGCAGTGAAGAGCTAGCGGGGGTCTCCTACAATGAGCAGTTCTTC.

This chain links TRBV19 with TRBJ1-2; 9 nucleotides line up with TRBD1. This CDR3 is built from 16 residues. V shed 6 bases and J 5 bases; nucleotides not matched to a gene: 13. CDR1 is LNHDA, CDR2 SQIVND, per germline (reference sequence). CDR3 sequence: CASSRNSGQGAYGYTF. CDR3 nucleotide sequence: TGTGCCAGTAGCCGCAACTCGGGACAGGGCGCATATGGCTACACCTTC.

Written as DNA, the CDR3 is TGTGCCACCAGTGGACCGACTAGCGGGGGGGGAGATACGCAGTATTTT. Translating gives CATSGPTSGGGDTQYF. The rearrangement uses TRBV24-1 and TRBJ2-3; 14 nucleotides align to TRBD2. The CDR3 is made up of 16 amino acids. Germline-derived CDR1 and CDR2 are KGHDR and SFDVKD. V was clipped by 5 bases and J by 5 bases; unmatched bases: 5.

The chain has TRBV7-2 and TRBJ1-3; possibly TRBD1 for D (5 bases). The CDR3 has 14 residues. The V gene's germline CDR1 is SGHTA and CDR2 FQGNSA. The V and J ends lost 7 bases and 0 bases respectively, with 10 bases between them. This CDR3 is CASTGIRSGNTIYF. The CDR3, as DNA: TGTGCCAGCACAGGGATACGCTCTGGAAACACCATATATTTT.

The rearrangement links TRBV10-1 to TRBJ1-1, with a weak D call TRBD1 (5 bases). Germline CDR1 is WNHNN and CDR2 is SYGVQD (reference sequence). The CDR3 covers 14 residues. Trimming took off 3 bases at V and 3 bases at J, with 11 bases between the two ends. The CDR3 DNA sequence: TGCGCCAGCAGTGACAGGGTCCGGTACACTGAAGCTTTCTTT. This translates into CASSDRVRYTEAFF.

J is TRBJ2-7 and V is TRBV15, with 8 bases that match TRBD2. This CDR3 is 17 amino acids long. Trimming cost V 0 bases and J 0 bases; bases outside gene matches: 7. Germline loops: CDR1 LNHNV, CDR2 YYDKDF (reference sequence). DNA for the CDR3: TGTGCCACCAGCAGAGATCAGATAGCGGGGTTCTCCTACGAGCAGTACTTC. It codes for CATSRDQIAGFSYEQYF.

This clone has a handful of counts. The chain joins TRBV12-5 to TRBJ2-3; perhaps D is TRBD1 or TRBD2 (6 bases each). Germline CDR1 is LGHNT and CDR2 is FRNRAP. V gave up 3 bases and J gave up 4 bases, with 8 bases separating them. This CDR3 contains 13 residues. CDR3 sequence: CASGFGGADTQYF. The CDR3 nucleotides are TGTGCTAGTGGTTTCGGGGGCGCAGATACGCAGTATTTT.

This sequence joins TRBV20-1 and TRBJ2-7; unclear D gene. V was clipped by 4 bases and J by 3 bases, with 7 bases between them. Germline values: CDR1 DFQATT, CDR2 SNEGSKA (reference sequence). The CDR3 is made up of 11 amino acids. This CDR3 reads CSAIQIYEQYF. Here the CDR3 DNA reads TGCAGTGCTATCCAAATCTACGAGCAGTACTTC.

The CDR3 DNA follows: TGCAGCGTCGGTAAAGGGACTAGCGACAATGAGCAGTTCTTC. Its translation: CSVGKGTSDNEQFF. The V call is TRBV29-1, the J call TRBJ2-1; 10 bases agree with TRBD2. Unmatched junction bases numbered 7, after V lost 6 bases and J lost 5 bases. The CDR3 is 14 residues long. CDR1 and CDR2 (germline): SQVTM, ANQGSEA.

The chain recombines TRBV5-1 with TRBJ2-3; possibly TRBD2 for D (5 bases). Trimming left V 6 bases short and J 0 bases short, with 11 bases between. Per germline, CDR1 SGHRS and CDR2 YFSETQ. CDR3 length equals 14 residues. The CDR3 here is CASNGVPSTDTQYF. CDR3 in DNA: TGCGCCAGCAACGGGGTCCCTAGCACAGATACGCAGTATTTT.

The V gene is TRBV6-5, the J gene TRBJ1-5; possibly TRBD1 for D (6 bases). This CDR3 spans 14 amino acids. Germline values: CDR1 MNHEY, CDR2 SVGAGI. V was clipped by 0 bases and J by 11 bases, with 14 bases between them. Written as DNA, the CDR3 is TGTGCCAGCAGTTACTCGTCGGGGGGCAAGTCCCAGCATTTT. It yields the protein CASSYSSGGKSQHF.

This chain links TRBV18 with TRBJ2-1; unclear D gene. This CDR3 spans 12 amino acids. V was trimmed by 0 bases and J by 7 bases, leaving 4 bases between them. Germline V lookup: CDR1 KGHSH, CDR2 LQKENI. The CDR3 reads CASSPPGNEQFF. The CDR3 nucleotides read TGTGCCAGCTCACCACCAGGGAATGAGCAGTTCTTC.

The chain employs TRBV27 and TRBJ1-2; maybe TRBD1 (5 bases). V lost 5 bases to trimming and J lost 2 bases, with 9 bases between them. This CDR3 region has 13 residues. Germline assignment: CDR1 MNHEY and CDR2 SMNVEV (reference sequence). The chain's CDR3 is CASSRGTNYGYTF. The CDR3 nucleotides are TGTGCCAGCAGTCGAGGGACGAACTATGGCTACACCTTC.

The J gene is TRBJ1-4, the V gene TRBV7-7; D gene ambiguous. This CDR3 is 14 amino acids long. Germline lookup yields CDR1 SSHAT and CDR2 FNYEAQ (reference sequence). Trimming removed 8 bases at V and 7 bases at J, with 17 bases between. The CDR3 DNA reads as TGTGCCAGCTCCGTGCGGGGAATAGGTGAAAAACTGTTTTTT. Its translation is CASSVRGIGEKLFF. The complete variable domain, with remaining parts taken from reference TRBV7-7 and TRBJ1-4, reads GAGVSQSPRYKVTKRGQDVTLRCDPISSHATLYWYQQALGQGPEFLTYFNYEAQPDKSGLPSDRFSAERPEGSISTLTIQRTEQRDSAMYRCASSVRGIGEKLFFGSGTQLSVL.

This clone was counted a few times. This chain joins TRBV3-1 (or the pseudogene TRBV3-2) and TRBJ1-4, with D uncertain. The ends were cut back, 5 bases at V and 8 bases at J, with 12 bases in the middle. The CDR3 is 13 amino acids. In germline, CDR1 is LGHDT, CDR2 YNNKEL (reference sequence). The DNA for the CDR3 is TGTGCCAGCAGCAACCGAGGGTCGGAAAAACTGTTTTTT. It codes for CASSNRGSEKLFF.

A remark on this clone: The junction shows a germline mismatch at one end, possibly a read error. The chain has TRBV28 and TRBJ2-1; 7 positions agree with TRBD2. CDR1 is MDHEN, CDR2 SYDVKM, per germline. The CDR3 extends over 13 amino acids. The CDR3 sequence is CASSPVGEREQLF. The CDR3 DNA is TGTGCCAGCAGCCCGGTGGGGGAGCGGGAACAGCTCTTC.